The 30 T cell receptor beta chains below all came from one sample that was sequenced in a study of blood T cell repertoires in COVID-19. Produced via immunoSEQ multiplex PCR; TCRdb's table is partial and in-frame only. The sample lists about half a million clones; about 88% were seen once. The sequenced sample consisted of peripheral blood. The receptors stem from a man between 18 and 35 years old with COVID-19, enrolled during active disease.

The chain employs TRBV6-5 and TRBJ2-7; TRBD1 matches at 7 bases. V was clipped by 5 bases and J by 2 bases; unmatched bases: 0. The germline CDR1 and CDR2 sequences are MNHEY and SVGAGI. The CDR3 extends over 12 amino acids. The CDR3 loop is CASSQGAYEQYF. Here the CDR3 DNA reads TGTGCCAGCAGTCAGGGGGCCTACGAGCAGTACTTC.

This rearrangement joins TRBV5-1 to TRBJ2-3; tentatively, D is TRBD2 (6 bases). The CDR3 consists of 16 residues. The V and J ends lost 4 bases and 3 bases respectively, with 18 bases between them. CDR1 and CDR2 from the germline V gene are SGHRS and YFSETQ. The DNA for the CDR3 is TGCGCCAGCAGCCCTGGCCTGAGGGAGGCGACAGATACGCAGTATTTT. Its protein product is CASSPGLREATDTQYF.

The chain couples TRBV10-2 to TRBJ2-7; TRBD2 might be the D (5 bases). CDR3 length: 14 amino acids. Trimming shortened V by 0 bases and J by 7 bases, and 13 bases separated the two germline ends. The germline V gene encodes CDR1 WSHSY and CDR2 SAAADI. The CDR3 sequence is CASSESPSLYEQYF. The CDR3 DNA follows: TGCGCCAGCAGTGAGTCCCCTAGCCTCTATGAGCAGTACTTC.

Here the CDR3 DNA reads TGTGCCAGCAGCCGACGAGAGGCTAGCGGGGATACCTACGAGCAGTACTTC. Its protein is CASSRREASGDTYEQYF. The V call is TRBV4-2, the J call TRBJ2-7, with TRBD2 matching over 9 bases. CDR3 length: 17 residues. The germline gives CDR1 LGHNA, CDR2 YNFKEQ. Trimming at V came to 4 bases and at J to 2 bases, leaving 12 bases not matched to a gene.

This chain links TRBV7-9 with TRBJ1-5; TRBD1 matches 8 bases. Losses at the gene ends were 10 bases for V and 5 bases for J; bases not matched to a gene: 4. The CDR3 is 12 amino acids. Per the germline V gene, CDR1 is SEHNR and CDR2 is FQNEAQ (reference sequence). The CDR3 sequence: CAIGQGDQPQHF. CDR3 coding DNA: TGTGCCATAGGACAGGGCGATCAGCCCCAGCATTTT.

The chain couples TRBV14 to TRBJ2-7; tentative D call: TRBD2 (6 bases). The CDR3 contains 15 residues. With 3 bases removed from V and 2 bases from J, the gap between germline ends came to 14 bases. Looked up from germline, CDR1 is SGHDN and CDR2 is FVKESK. This CDR3 reads CASSQGRAGTYEQYF. The CDR3, as DNA: TGTGCCAGCAGCCAGGGTAGGGCGGGAACCTACGAGCAGTACTTC.

The chain uses TRBV5-5 and TRBJ2-7; no definite D call. Per germline, CDR1 SGHKS and CDR2 YYEKEE (reference sequence). The V end was cut by 2 bases, the J end by 5 bases, with 5 bases between. The CDR3 is 11 amino acids. The CDR3 DNA follows: TGTGCCAGCAGCTTTACGGACGAGCAGTACTTC. Its translation is CASSFTDEQYF. The variable domain in full, with the rest retrieved from reference TRBV5-5 and TRBJ2-7, is DAGVTQSPTHLIKTRGQQVTLRCSPISGHKSVSWYQQVLGQGPQFIFQYYEKEERGRGNFPDRFSARQFPNYSSELNVNALLLGDSALYLCASSFTDEQYFGPGTRLTVT.

V gene TRBV19 combines with J gene TRBJ2-3; perhaps TRBD2 as D (5 bases). The length of the CDR3 is 14 residues. V gave up 8 bases and J gave up 1 base, with 13 bases separating them. The germline V gene has CDR1 LNHDA and CDR2 SQIVND (reference sequence). This CDR3 is CASEGGGGTDTQYF. DNA of the CDR3: TGTGCCAGTGAAGGAGGTGGAGGCACAGATACGCAGTATTTT.

The genes are TRBV5-8 and TRBJ2-5; 11 nucleotides agree with TRBD2. Germline loops: CDR1 SGHTS, CDR2 YDEGEE. The CDR3 contains 16 residues. Germline trimming cut 2 bases from V and 5 bases from J; bases unmatched to any gene: 8. The CDR3: CASSFTTSGIVETQYF. The CDR3, as DNA: TGTGCCAGCAGCTTTACGACTAGCGGGATTGTTGAGACCCAGTACTTC.

The J gene is TRBJ2-7, the V gene TRBV6-5; TRBD2 matches at 13 bases. The CDR3 runs 14 residues. Per germline, CDR1 MNHEY and CDR2 SVGAGI. The V gene end was trimmed by 6 bases and the J gene end by 9 bases; junction bases not matched to a gene: 8. This CDR3 is CASRTTSGGRVQYF. As DNA, the CDR3 is TGTGCCAGCAGAACGACTAGCGGGGGGAGAGTGCAGTACTTC.

The CDR3 nucleotides are TGCGCCAGCAGCCTCATGGCGGGGGGGCGCGGGACCCAGTACTTC. Amino acid sequence: CASSLMAGGRGTQYF. This chain links TRBV4-1 with TRBJ2-5, with 9 bases matching TRBD2. With 4 bases clipped from V and 7 bases from J, the junction kept 10 bases outside the gene matches. Germline CDR1 MGHRA, CDR2 YSYEKL. CDR3 size: 15 residues.

This clone was counted only a few times. The rearrangement links TRBV7-2 to TRBJ1-2, with a tentative D call TRBD1 (5 bases). The CDR3 covers 13 residues. From germline, CDR1 is SGHTA and CDR2 FQGNSA. Trimming shortened V by 5 bases and J by 8 bases, and 15 bases separated the two germline ends. The CDR3 DNA reads as TGTGCCAGCAGCCCCTCCAGGGAGGACGGCTACACCTTC. Translating it yields CASSPSREDGYTF.

The V and J genes are TRBV5-1 and TRBJ2-5; the match to TRBD1 covers 7 bases. J was trimmed by 4 bases and V by 0 bases; bases with no gene match: 9. Per germline, CDR1 SGHRS and CDR2 YFSETQ. The CDR3 is 16 amino acids. The CDR3 here is CASSLAVGGLGETQYF. CDR3 nucleotide sequence: TGCGCCAGCAGCTTGGCCGTAGGGGGCCTGGGAGAGACCCAGTACTTC.

The rearrangement links TRBV6-5 to TRBJ1-6; TRBD1 agrees at 10 bases. J lost 9 bases, V lost 6 bases, and 8 bases had no gene match. The CDR3 runs to 15 residues. Germline V gene lookup returns CDR1 MNHEY and CDR2 SVGAGI. The CDR3: CASSRDRGSSSPLHF. The CDR3 region has the DNA TGTGCCAGCAGCCGGGACAGGGGTAGTAGTTCACCCCTCCACTTT.

The chain joins TRBV9 to TRBJ2-1; 7 positions match TRBD1. V lost 1 base to trimming and J lost 8 bases; unmatched junction nucleotides: 0. This CDR3 is built from 12 residues. Per germline, CDR1 SGDLS and CDR2 YYNGEE. Here the CDR3 reads CASSVRGHEQFF. The CDR3 coding sequence is TGTGCCAGCAGCGTAAGGGGGCATGAGCAGTTCTTC.

The J gene is TRBJ1-2, the V gene TRBV15, with 10 bases aligning to TRBD1. J lost 4 bases, V lost 2 bases, and 4 bases had no gene match. The germline CDR1 and CDR2 sequences are LNHNV and YYDKDF (reference sequence). The CDR3 length is 15 residues. The CDR3 sequence is CATSRSRTGGYGYTF. CDR3 coding DNA: TGTGCCACCAGCAGATCACGGACAGGGGGCTATGGCTACACCTTC.

V gene TRBV7-8 combines with J gene TRBJ2-2; TRBD1 might be the D (6 bases). In germline, CDR1 is SGHVS, CDR2 FQNEAQ. The CDR3 loop spans 15 amino acids. V lost 3 bases, J lost 3 bases, and 11 bases lay in between. For the CDR3, the DNA is TGTGCCAGCAGCTTTGGTGGACAGCACACCGGGGAGCTGTTTTTT. It translates to CASSFGGQHTGELFF.

The chain joins TRBV24-1 to TRBJ1-5, with a weak D call TRBD1 (6 bases). Germline loops: CDR1 KGHDR, CDR2 SFDVKD. The V end was cut by 3 bases, the J end by 7 bases, with 18 bases between. The CDR3 contains 16 residues. CDR3 in DNA: TGTGCCACCAGTGATCCCCCCCCAGGGGTAGGGCAGCCCCAGCATTTT. Protein product: CATSDPPPGVGQPQHF.

As concerns this clone: In the same sample, other DNA sequences code for this CDR3. CDR3 DNA sequence: TGCGCCAGCAGCCAAGATCGAGGGAACACTGAAGCTTTCTTT. Amino acid sequence: CASSQDRGNTEAFF. The chain recombines TRBV4-1 with TRBJ1-1; unclear D gene. The CDR3 loop spans 14 amino acids. The V end was cut by 0 bases, the J end by 1 base, with 6 bases between. Germline-derived CDR1 and CDR2 are MGHRA and YSYEKL.

The J gene is TRBJ2-7, the V gene TRBV5-4, with 13 bases that match TRBD2. After removal of 4 bases from V and 7 bases from J, the junction contained 8 bases not matched to a gene. CDR3 size: 15 residues. CDR1 is SGHNT, CDR2 YYREEE, per germline (reference sequence). CDR3 loop: CASSPGLAGSQEQYF. CDR3 DNA sequence: TGTGCCAGCAGCCCGGGACTAGCGGGATCTCAGGAGCAGTACTTC.

The chain is built from TRBV6-5 and TRBJ1-1; 9 nucleotides align to TRBD1. Germline V lookup: CDR1 MNHEY, CDR2 SVGAGI. After removal of 2 bases from V and 3 bases from J, the junction contained 4 bases not matched to a gene. The CDR3 runs to 15 residues. The CDR3 DNA sequence: TGTGCCAGCAGTTACGACAGGGGGTTATACACTGAAGCTTTCTTT. It codes for CASSYDRGLYTEAFF.

This chain links TRBV5-4 with TRBJ2-1, with D uncertain. Per germline, CDR1 SGHNT and CDR2 YYREEE (reference sequence). The ends were cut back, 3 bases at V and 4 bases at J, with 8 bases in the middle. This CDR3 has 13 amino acids. This chain's CDR3 is CASSSPLYNEQFF. The CDR3 DNA sequence: TGTGCCAGCAGCTCCCCGCTATACAATGAGCAGTTCTTC.

This chain's CDR3 is CASSDGDSYYNEQFF. DNA of the CDR3: TGTGCCAGCAGTGACGGGGACTCCTACTACAATGAGCAGTTCTTC. The J gene is TRBJ2-1, the V gene TRBV2; tentatively, D is TRBD2 (6 bases). V was pared by 3 bases and J by 3 bases, with 12 bases between. CDR3 length equals 15 residues. Germline CDR1 SNHLY, CDR2 FYNNEI. The full variable domain, its missing parts supplied by reference TRBV2 and TRBJ2-1, is EPEVTQTPSHQVTQMGQEVILRCVPISNHLYFYWYRQILGQKVEFLVSFYNNEISEKSEIFDDQFSVERPDGSNFTLKIRSTKLEDSAMYFCASSDGDSYYNEQFFGPGTRLTVL.

This clone has more than one count but fewer than ten. This chain links TRBV6-1 with TRBJ2-5, with 10 bases fitting TRBD1. This CDR3 is built from 15 residues. V trimming: 3 bases; J trimming: 5 bases; junction bases outside the gene matches: 6. Per germline, CDR1 MNHNS and CDR2 SASEGT. CDR3 protein: CASSETGGNWETQYF. CDR3 in DNA: TGTGCCAGCAGTGAGACAGGGGGCAATTGGGAGACCCAGTACTTC.

This chain connects TRBV4-1 to TRBJ2-7, with D tentatively TRBD2 (6 bases). V lost 0 bases to trimming and J lost 3 bases, with 15 bases between them. Per the germline V gene, CDR1 is MGHRA and CDR2 is YSYEKL. The CDR3 length is 16 residues. CDR3 in amino acids: CASSQENYPGDYEQYF. CDR3 sequence (DNA): TGCGCCAGCAGCCAAGAGAACTATCCGGGAGACTACGAGCAGTACTTC.

The chain uses TRBV27 and TRBJ1-5; D possibly corresponds to TRBD1 (5 bases). Per germline, CDR1 MNHEY and CDR2 SMNVEV (reference sequence). This CDR3 contains 13 residues. Trimming shortened V by 5 bases and J by 4 bases, and 9 bases separated the two germline ends. CDR3 in amino acids: CASSKQENQPQHF. The CDR3 region has the DNA TGTGCCAGCAGTAAACAGGAAAATCAGCCCCAGCATTTT.

The chain joins TRBV11-2 to TRBJ1-3, with 12 bases fitting TRBD1. The junction had 5 bases not matched to a gene; V was cut back by 5 bases and J by 3 bases. There are 16 residues in the CDR3. Per germline, CDR1 SGHAT and CDR2 FQNNGV. The CDR3 DNA is TGTGCCAGCAGCAAGGGACAGGGGGCCGTTGGAAACACCATATATTTT. Translation: CASSKGQGAVGNTIYF.

V is TRBV3-1 (or the pseudogene TRBV3-2) and J is TRBJ2-7, with 14 bases lining up with TRBD2. The CDR3 length is 15 residues. V lost 4 bases and J lost 3; bases outside the gene matches: 2. CDR1 is LGHDT and CDR2 is YNNKEL in the germline V gene (reference sequence). The CDR3 here is CASSLGTSGSYEQYF. The CDR3 DNA reads TGTGCCAGCAGCCTCGGGACTAGCGGGAGCTACGAGCAGTACTTC.

The chain links TRBV3-1 (or the pseudogene TRBV3-2) to TRBJ1-6, with a weak D call TRBD1 (6 bases). The CDR3 covers 15 residues. The germline V gene encodes CDR1 LGHDT and CDR2 YNNKEL (reference sequence). Trimming removed 3 bases from V and 7 bases from J, with 13 bases in between. The CDR3 here is CASSQGANWNSPLHF. CDR3 DNA sequence: TGTGCCAGCAGCCAGGGGGCTAATTGGAATTCACCCCTCCACTTT.

The chain has TRBV27 and TRBJ2-1; 10 nucleotides align to TRBD2. Trimming cost V 8 bases and J 4 bases; bases outside gene matches: 2. CDR1 is MNHEY and CDR2 is SMNVEV in the germline V gene (reference sequence). The CDR3 is 13 amino acids. The CDR3 loop reads CASGTSEYNEQFF. CDR3 nucleotides: TGTGCCAGCGGGACTAGCGAATACAATGAGCAGTTCTTC.